This paragraph covers one TCR beta chain sequence. Its cognate antigen is unknown. All patients were mismatch repair deficient, assessed by either PCR or immunohistochemistry. TCR sequencing covered a few patients who responded to pembrolizumab. This record belongs to a study of PD-1 blockade in mismatch repair-deficient tumors. Notes on the study in general: Rapid post-treatment expansion, then contraction, generally preceding radiologic response, marked tumor-resident clones.

Germline V CDR1 and CDR2: SGHDN, FVKESK. After removal of 1 base from V and 8 bases from J, the junction contained 5 bases not matched to a gene. This CDR3 is 15 amino acids long. Using immunoSEQ multiplex PCR, the repertoire was profiled, and TCRdb retains in-frame clones only, with some absent. The sample contains about 9,100 clones, more than 80% of which appear only once. The gene calls are TRBV14 and TRBJ2-1; 10 bases fit TRBD2. Source: PBMCs, taken 46 weeks after starting pembrolizumab. This clonotype was obtained from an adult with mismatch repair-deficient cancer. The CDR3 here is CASSQVTSGIHEQFF. The CDR3 DNA reads TGTGCCAGCAGCCAAGTTACTAGCGGGATCCATGAGCAGTTCTTC.